The clone carrying this TCR beta chain was recorded at least ten times. Germline lookup yields CDR1 MNHNS and CDR2 SASEGT. The CDR3 sequence is 14 residues long. Trimming took 2 bases from V and 7 from J, leaving 15 bases between them. This sample was included in a study of Graves' ophthalmopathy and Graves' hyperthyroidism. Amplification targeted the TCR beta CDR3 regions, with RNA transcripts as the source material. First-round RT-PCR with HTBI primers preceded a second-round multiplex PCR. Each CDR3 protein is one row after TCRdb ran MiXCR on the multiplex PCR reads. The sample holds hundreds of thousands of distinct CDR3 sequences, 20% to 25% seen once.

This rearrangement joins TRBV6-1 to TRBJ2-7; maybe TRBD2 (5 bases). The clonotype was recovered from a woman aged 18-35 years with stable Graves' hyperthyroidism. Sequences were obtained from peripheral blood. The CDR3 loop reads CASSETRAAGEQYF. Written as DNA, the CDR3 is TGTGCCAGCAGTGAAACGAGGGCAGCTGGGGAGCAGTACTTC.